This is a list of T cell receptor beta chains from one sample in a study of blood T cells in healthy people across ages. TCRdb re-derived calls from the 5' RACE reads in MiXCR, one entry per CDR3 protein. The top ten clones hold 11% of a sample with about 1.6 million distinct CDR3 sequences, roughly a third of them seen once. The specimen sequenced was blood. The receptors shown here come from a woman aged 25 to 39 in good health. Each CDR3 is given without its conserved first and last residue.

CDR3: ASSSQGIETQY; J: TRBJ2-5; V: TRBV5-1
CDR3: ASTSGSYNEQF; J: TRBJ2-1; V: TRBV5-1
CDR3: ASSEVSSFRETQY; J: TRBJ2-5; V: TRBV10-2
CDR3: ASRARTSAISSYNEQF; J: TRBJ2-1; V: TRBV5-1
CDR3: ATSRTLGTVLGNEQF; J: TRBJ2-1; V: TRBV15
CDR3: ASSLVAGKYNEQF; J: TRBJ2-1; V: TRBV5-5
CDR3: ASSTQTGARYEQY; J: TRBJ2-7; V: TRBV7-6
CDR3: SARVPEGLTTDTQY; J: TRBJ2-3; V: TRBV20-1
CDR3: ASSIAQGSNTQY; J: TRBJ2-3; V: TRBV7-2
CDR3: ASSARTSGGIEQY; J: TRBJ2-7; V: TRBV7-8
CDR3: ASSFTRGATGETQY; J: TRBJ2-5; V: TRBV11-2
CDR3: ASSLGQRTNHYDTQY; J: TRBJ2-3; V: TRBV7-9
CDR3: ASSYTGQGRTEAF; J: TRBJ1-1; V: TRBV6-5
CDR3: ASSFLGLAGEGEQF; J: TRBJ2-1; V: TRBV7-8
CDR3: ASSQMENYGYT; J: TRBJ1-2; V: TRBV3-1
CDR3: ASSAIYSYEQY; J: TRBJ2-7; V: TRBV12-3/TRBV12-4
CDR3: SAWGDGGGAGYT; J: TRBJ1-2; V: TRBV29-1
CDR3: SARRPGTSTDTQY; J: TRBJ2-3; V: TRBV20-1
CDR3: ASSLAPASTDTQY; J: TRBJ2-3; V: TRBV13
CDR3: ASSPQGGEQF; J: TRBJ2-1; V: TRBV5-1
CDR3: ASSHGSQGAADTQY; J: TRBJ2-3; V: TRBV7-3
CDR3: SANRDRGTYEQY; J: TRBJ2-7; V: TRBV20-1